Each of the 27 T cell receptor beta chains below was sequenced from the same sample in a study of blood T cell repertoires in COVID-19. Method: immunoSEQ multiplex PCR; TCRdb's copy keeps in-frame clones and lacks some. The sample lists roughly 200,000 clones, approximately 81% occurring once. Sample: peripheral blood. The receptors were sampled from a woman of 80 years or more with acute or convalescent COVID-19.

V usage is TRBV19 and J usage is TRBJ1-1; maybe TRBD1 (6 bases). From germline, CDR1 is LNHDA and CDR2 SQIVND (reference sequence). V was clipped by 8 bases and J by 3 bases, with 19 bases between them. This CDR3 is 15 amino acids long. CDR3 coding DNA: TGTGCCAGTTCGAAGCAGGGGATGGGGGACACTGAAGCTTTCTTT. This translates into CASSKQGMGDTEAFF.

This chain uses TRBV18 with TRBJ1-1; a weak D match, TRBD1 (6 bases). Germline loops: CDR1 KGHSH, CDR2 LQKENI. This CDR3 spans 15 amino acids. V shed 4 bases and J shed 0 bases, with 12 bases lying between them. CDR3: CASSLLQGMNTEAFF. The CDR3 nucleotides are TGTGCCAGCTCACTGTTACAGGGAATGAACACTGAAGCTTTCTTT.

The chain has TRBV11-2 and TRBJ1-6; maybe TRBD1 (6 bases). V lost 1 base to trimming and J lost 10 bases, with 14 bases between them. The CDR3 is made up of 15 amino acids. Germline values: CDR1 SGHAT, CDR2 FQNNGV. CDR3 amino acids: CASSLVFGGRSPLHF. CDR3 DNA sequence: TGTGCCAGCAGCTTAGTATTCGGGGGGCGGTCACCCCTCCACTTT.

As regards this clone: The same CDR3 also results from other DNA sequences found in this sample. The chain carries TRBV19 and TRBJ2-7; 7 bases agree with TRBD2. This CDR3 spans 14 amino acids. The germline V gene has CDR1 LNHDA and CDR2 SQIVND (reference sequence). The V segment lost 3 bases and the J segment 0 bases; nucleotides outside the gene matches: 2. The DNA of the CDR3 is TGTGCCAGTAGTATCGCTAGCGGCTCCTACGAGCAGTACTTC. Residues: CASSIASGSYEQYF.

V usage is TRBV18 and J usage is TRBJ1-1; 10 nucleotides align to TRBD1. Germline CDR1 is KGHSH and CDR2 is LQKENI. The V gene end was trimmed by 0 bases and the J gene end by 12 bases; junction bases not matched to a gene: 4. CDR3 length: 13 amino acids. CDR3 sequence: CASSPPGQGMTFF. CDR3 DNA sequence: TGTGCCAGCTCACCACCGGGACAGGGGATGACTTTCTTT.

The V and J genes are TRBV3-1 (or the pseudogene TRBV3-2) and TRBJ2-7, with 12 bases matching TRBD1. Looked up from germline, CDR1 is LGHDT and CDR2 is YNNKEL (reference sequence). The CDR3 contains 14 residues. Trimming at V came to 1 base and at J to 7 bases, leaving 2 bases not matched to a gene. The CDR3 region has the DNA TGTGCCAGCAGCCAAGGGGACAGGGGGCTAGAGCAGTACTTC. It encodes CASSQGDRGLEQYF.

The V gene is TRBV18, the J gene TRBJ1-2, with 9 bases aligning to TRBD1. The CDR3 loop spans 14 amino acids. In germline, CDR1 is KGHSH, CDR2 LQKENI. Trimming removed 1 base from V and 6 bases from J; junction bases left unmatched: 3. The CDR3 loop reads CASSPQTGGNGYTF. The CDR3, as DNA: TGTGCCAGCTCACCACAAACAGGGGGCAATGGCTACACCTTC.

The gene calls are TRBV7-2 and TRBJ1-1, with D perhaps matching TRBD1 (6 bases). Germline CDR1 is SGHTA and CDR2 is FQGNSA. With 2 bases removed from V and 4 bases from J, the gap between germline ends came to 14 bases. This CDR3 contains 15 residues. CDR3: CASSLPWTEGTEAFF. The CDR3 DNA reads as TGTGCCAGCAGCTTACCCTGGACAGAGGGCACTGAAGCTTTCTTT. The variable domain in full, with the rest retrieved from reference TRBV7-2 and TRBJ1-1, is GAGVSQSPSNKVTEKGKDVELRCDPISGHTALYWYRQSLGQGLEFLIYFQGNSAPDKSGLPSDRFSAERTGGSVSTLTIQRTQQEDSAVYLCASSLPWTEGTEAFFGQGTRLTVV.

The rearrangement links TRBV6-5 to TRBJ1-1, with D perhaps matching TRBD1 (6 bases). The ends were cut back, 6 bases at V and 2 bases at J, with 16 bases in the middle. Germline V CDR1 and CDR2: MNHEY, SVGAGI. The CDR3 loop spans 15 amino acids. The CDR3 DNA sequence: TGTGCCAGCAGCTCCCCCGGGACATCTAACACTGAAGCTTTCTTT. Its protein product is CASSSPGTSNTEAFF.

The chain recombines TRBV27 with TRBJ2-7; possibly TRBD2 for D (5 bases). Germline V gives CDR1 MNHEY, CDR2 SMNVEV (reference sequence). The CDR3 covers 14 residues. Trimming took off 5 bases at V and 0 bases at J, with 11 bases between the two ends. The CDR3 region is CASSPGGRSYEQYF. The DNA of the CDR3 is TGTGCCAGCAGTCCGGGCGGGCGCTCCTACGAGCAGTACTTC.

This clone is a singleton in its sample. V and J are TRBV7-2 and TRBJ2-3, with D unclear. The germline V and J ends were trimmed by 5 bases and 4 bases, with 13 bases remaining between them. The CDR3 is 14 amino acids. In germline, CDR1 is SGHTA, CDR2 FQGNSA. The CDR3 nucleotides read TGTGCCAGCAGCCCTCGCTGGCAATCAGATACGCAGTATTTT. Its translation: CASSPRWQSDTQYF.

The gene calls are TRBV5-6 and TRBJ1-4, with D perhaps TRBD1 (6 bases). Trimming took off 4 bases at V and 0 bases at J, with 16 bases between the two ends. Germline V gives CDR1 SGHDT, CDR2 YYEEEE. There are 17 residues in the CDR3. The CDR3 region has the DNA TGTGCCAGCAGCGCCGTCGACAGGCTCGCAACTAATGAAAAACTGTTTTTT. Its protein is CASSAVDRLATNEKLFF.

This chain connects TRBV27 to TRBJ1-6, with 10 nucleotides matching TRBD1. Germline V gene lookup returns CDR1 MNHEY and CDR2 SMNVEV (reference sequence). After removal of 3 bases from V and 8 bases from J, the junction contained 1 base not matched to a gene. There are 14 residues in the CDR3. The CDR3 DNA reads TGTGCCAGCAGTTTGGACAGGGGGTATTCACCCCTCCACTTT. Amino acid sequence: CASSLDRGYSPLHF.

CDR3 DNA: TGTGCCAGTATAGTAAACACTGAAGCTTTCTTT. Residues: CASIVNTEAFF. V usage is TRBV19 and J usage is TRBJ1-1; D gene ambiguous. The germline V gene has CDR1 LNHDA and CDR2 SQIVND (reference sequence). This CDR3 comprises 11 residues. V lost 7 bases and J 2 bases, leaving 5 bases between the germline ends.

This chain links TRBV14 with TRBJ2-2, with 9 nucleotides matching TRBD1. This CDR3 contains 17 residues. CDR1 is SGHDN, CDR2 FVKESK, per germline. Losses at the gene ends were 3 bases for V and 8 bases for J; bases not matched to a gene: 13. The CDR3 bases are TGTGCCAGCAGCCATCTCCGGGGACAGGGCAAGTCTGGGGAGCTGTTTTTT. It translates to CASSHLRGQGKSGELFF.

The chain couples TRBV5-5 to TRBJ2-1, with no clear D. The CDR3 runs 16 residues. From germline, CDR1 is SGHKS and CDR2 YYEKEE (reference sequence). V lost 0 bases to trimming and J lost 2 bases, with 12 bases between them. The CDR3 nucleotides are TGTGCCAGCAGCTTGGGGTTTCGGGTGACCTACAATGAGCAGTTCTTC. It translates to CASSLGFRVTYNEQFF.

The chain uses TRBV4-2 and TRBJ1-2; the match to TRBD1 covers 7 bases. The germline gives CDR1 LGHNA, CDR2 YNFKEQ. This CDR3 has 15 amino acids. V trimming: 4 bases; J trimming: 1 base; junction bases outside the gene matches: 6. The CDR3 sequence: CASSRSGQDNYGYTF. For the CDR3, the DNA is TGTGCCAGCAGCCGAAGCGGACAGGATAACTATGGCTACACCTTC.

With regard to this clone: Germline and junction disagree at one end, which may indicate a read error. The gene calls are TRBV5-5 and TRBJ2-7; D is uncertain. This CDR3 comprises 13 residues. Germline V gene sequence: CDR1 SGHKS, CDR2 YYEKEE (reference sequence). In nucleotides, the CDR3 is TGTGCCAGCAGCTCCTCAAATCTCGGAGACCCGAACTTC. The encoded protein is CASSSSNLGDPNF.

The J gene is TRBJ2-7, the V gene TRBV11-2, with 10 positions matching TRBD2. V shed 10 bases, J shed 6 bases, and the junction held 12 bases outside the gene matches. Germline V gene sequence: CDR1 SGHAT, CDR2 FQNNGV. The CDR3 has 14 residues. CDR3 DNA: TGTGCCACACGCCATAGCGGGAGGAATCTCGAGCAGTACTTC. Its translation: CATRHSGRNLEQYF.

CDR3 loop: CASSPGLADYEQYF. CDR3 DNA: TGTGCCAGCAGTCCGGGACTAGCGGACTACGAGCAGTACTTC. The chain recombines TRBV6-1 with TRBJ2-7; 11 bases map to TRBD2. The trim removed 5 bases at V and 3 bases at J, leaving 3 bases unmatched. Germline CDR1 is MNHNS and CDR2 is SASEGT. The CDR3 sequence is 14 residues long.

This clone was seen a handful of times. This sequence joins TRBV11-2 and TRBJ2-2; TRBD1 might be the D (5 bases). Germline lookup yields CDR1 SGHAT and CDR2 FQNNGV. The CDR3 covers 15 residues. V lost 6 bases and J 6 bases, leaving 17 bases between the germline ends. The CDR3 DNA reads TGTGCCAGCAGACAGGACATCTTCAACGCCGGGGAGCTGTTTTTT. Its protein is CASRQDIFNAGELFF.

The table lists this clone with a count of one. The CDR3 nucleotides read TGTGCCAGCAGAACCGGGACTAGCGGCCCGTTGGAGCAGTTCTTC. Translation: CASRTGTSGPLEQFF. The V gene is TRBV6-5, the J gene TRBJ2-1, with 11 bases fitting TRBD2. Trimming at V came to 6 bases and at J to 10 bases, leaving 11 bases not matched to a gene. This CDR3 comprises 15 residues. CDR1 MNHEY and CDR2 SVGAGI come from the germline V gene.

J is TRBJ1-2 and V is TRBV28, with 11 nucleotides matching TRBD1. The CDR3 runs 14 residues. Germline-derived CDR1 and CDR2 are MDHEN and SYDVKM. V lost 5 bases and J lost 8; bases outside the gene matches: 7. For the CDR3, the DNA is TGTGCCAGCAGTATAATTAGGACAGGGGGCGGCTACACCTTC. This sequence encodes CASSIIRTGGGYTF.

V usage is TRBV27 and J usage is TRBJ1-2, with TRBD1 matching over 8 bases. The V gene end was trimmed by 5 bases and the J gene end by 4 bases; junction bases not matched to a gene: 9. The CDR3 is 15 residues long. Germline V gene lookup returns CDR1 MNHEY and CDR2 SMNVEV (reference sequence). The CDR3 DNA sequence: TGTGCCAGCAGTCCGGCTTCGACAGGGGCCTATGGCTACACCTTC. It specifies CASSPASTGAYGYTF.

The rearrangement uses TRBV27 and TRBJ1-4; 7 bases align to TRBD1. V lost 5 bases and J lost 3; bases outside the gene matches: 9. CDR1 is MNHEY, CDR2 SMNVEV, per germline (reference sequence). There are 16 residues in the CDR3. The CDR3: CASSPRDSQSNEKLFF. The CDR3 DNA is TGTGCCAGCAGTCCTCGGGACAGTCAATCTAATGAAAAACTGTTTTTT.

The chain joins TRBV18 to TRBJ2-3; D ambiguous. This CDR3 comprises 14 residues. Deletions cut 2 bases from V and 4 bases from J, with 10 bases between. CDR1 and CDR2 from the germline V gene are KGHSH and LQKENI. CDR3 region: CASSPVSQSDTQYF. The CDR3 DNA reads TGTGCCAGCTCACCAGTCAGTCAGTCAGATACGCAGTATTTT.

For the CDR3, the DNA is TGCAGTGCCCTGTATAATGAGCAGTTCTTC. It is translated as CSALYNEQFF. The gene calls are TRBV20-1 and TRBJ2-1, with D uncertain. This CDR3 has 10 residues. Germline CDR1 DFQATT, CDR2 SNEGSKA (reference sequence). Trimming took off 6 bases at V and 7 bases at J, with 7 bases between the two ends.